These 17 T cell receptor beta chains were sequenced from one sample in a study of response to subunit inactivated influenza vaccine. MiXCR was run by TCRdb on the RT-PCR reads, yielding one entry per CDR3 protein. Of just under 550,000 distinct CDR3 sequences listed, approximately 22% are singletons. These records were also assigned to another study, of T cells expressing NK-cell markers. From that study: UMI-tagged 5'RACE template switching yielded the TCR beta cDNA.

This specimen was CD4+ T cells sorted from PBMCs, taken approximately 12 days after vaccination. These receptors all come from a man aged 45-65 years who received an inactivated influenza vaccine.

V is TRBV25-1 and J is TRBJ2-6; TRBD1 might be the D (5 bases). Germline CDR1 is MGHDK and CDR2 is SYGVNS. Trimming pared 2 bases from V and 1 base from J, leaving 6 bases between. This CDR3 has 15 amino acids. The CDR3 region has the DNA TGTGCCAGCAGTGAAGCAGGGTCTGGGGCCAACGTCCTGACTTTC. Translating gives CASSEAGSGANVLTF.

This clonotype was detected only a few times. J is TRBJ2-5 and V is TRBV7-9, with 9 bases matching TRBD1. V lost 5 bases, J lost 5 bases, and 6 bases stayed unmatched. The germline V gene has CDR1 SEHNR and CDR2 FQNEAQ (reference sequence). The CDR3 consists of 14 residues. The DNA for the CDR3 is TGTGCCAGCAGCCGGGGACAGGGAGGTGAGACCCAGTACTTC. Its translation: CASSRGQGGETQYF. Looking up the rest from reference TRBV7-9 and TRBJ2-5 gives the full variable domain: DTGVSQNPRHKITKRGQNVTFRCDPISEHNRLYWYRQTLGQGPEFLTYFQNEAQLEKSRLLSDRFSAERPKGSFSTLEIQRTEQGDSAMYLCASSRGQGGETQYFGPGTRLLVL.

CDR3 sequence: CAWSLGLLYEQYF. The DNA of the CDR3 is TGTGCCTGGAGTCTTGGTCTCCTCTACGAGCAGTACTTC. The chain has TRBV30 and TRBJ2-7; no firm D call. Germline CDR1 reads GTSNPN; CDR2 reads SVGIG (reference sequence). Trimming took off 2 bases at V and 3 bases at J, with 11 bases between the two ends. This CDR3 has 13 amino acids.

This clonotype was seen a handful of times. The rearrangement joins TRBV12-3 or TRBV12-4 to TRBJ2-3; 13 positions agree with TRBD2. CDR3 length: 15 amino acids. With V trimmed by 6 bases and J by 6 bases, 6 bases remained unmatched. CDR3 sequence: CASSRWTSGGDTQYF. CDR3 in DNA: TGTGCCAGCAGCCGATGGACTAGCGGGGGTGATACGCAGTATTTT.

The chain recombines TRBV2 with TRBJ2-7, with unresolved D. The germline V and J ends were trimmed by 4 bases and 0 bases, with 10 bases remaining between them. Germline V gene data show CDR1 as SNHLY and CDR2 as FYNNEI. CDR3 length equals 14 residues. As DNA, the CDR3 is TGTGCCAGCAGTGGATTAACCCACTCCTACGAGCAGTACTTC. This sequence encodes CASSGLTHSYEQYF. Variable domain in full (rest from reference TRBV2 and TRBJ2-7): EPEVTQTPSHQVTQMGQEVILRCVPISNHLYFYWYRQILGQKVEFLVSFYNNEISEKSEIFDDQFSVERPDGSNFTLKIRSTKLEDSAMYFCASSGLTHSYEQYFGPGTRLTVT.

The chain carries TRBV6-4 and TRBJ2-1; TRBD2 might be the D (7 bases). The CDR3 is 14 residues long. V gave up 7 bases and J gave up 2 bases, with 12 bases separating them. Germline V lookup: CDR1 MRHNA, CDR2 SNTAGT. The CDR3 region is CASIGGATYNEQFF. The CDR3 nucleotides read TGTGCCAGCATTGGGGGGGCGACCTACAATGAGCAGTTCTTC.

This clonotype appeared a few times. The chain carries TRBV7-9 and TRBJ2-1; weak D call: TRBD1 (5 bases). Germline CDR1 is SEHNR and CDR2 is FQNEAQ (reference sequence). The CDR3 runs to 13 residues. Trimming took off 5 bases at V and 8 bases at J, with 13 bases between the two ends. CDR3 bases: TGTGCCAGCAGCCTCATGGCAGGGCATGAGCAGTTCTTC. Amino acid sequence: CASSLMAGHEQFF.

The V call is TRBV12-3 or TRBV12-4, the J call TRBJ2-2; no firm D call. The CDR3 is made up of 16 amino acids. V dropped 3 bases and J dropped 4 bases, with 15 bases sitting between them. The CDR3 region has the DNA TGTGCCAGCAGTTTCAGGCTCTGGGGTGCCACCGGGGAGCTGTTTTTT. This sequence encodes CASSFRLWGATGELFF.

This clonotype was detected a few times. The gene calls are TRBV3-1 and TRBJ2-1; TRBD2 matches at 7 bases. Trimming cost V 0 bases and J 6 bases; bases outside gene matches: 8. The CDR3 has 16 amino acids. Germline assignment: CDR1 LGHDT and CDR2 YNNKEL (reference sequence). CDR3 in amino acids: CASSQDWGRGSNEQFF. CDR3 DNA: TGTGCCAGCAGCCAAGATTGGGGGAGGGGCAGCAATGAGCAGTTCTTC.

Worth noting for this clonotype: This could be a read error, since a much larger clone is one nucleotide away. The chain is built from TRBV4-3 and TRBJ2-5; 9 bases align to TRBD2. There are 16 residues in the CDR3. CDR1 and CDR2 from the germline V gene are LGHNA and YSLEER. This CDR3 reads CASSQDSGSYHETQYF. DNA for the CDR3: TGCGCCAGCAGCCAAGATAGCGGGAGCTACCACGAGACCCAGTACTTC.

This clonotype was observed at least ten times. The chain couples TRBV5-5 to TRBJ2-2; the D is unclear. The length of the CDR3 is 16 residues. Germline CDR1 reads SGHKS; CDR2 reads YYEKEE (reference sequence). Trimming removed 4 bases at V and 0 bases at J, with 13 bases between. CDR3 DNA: TGTGCCAGCAGCCCCAGGAATTCAGCGAACACCGGGGAGCTGTTTTTT. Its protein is CASSPRNSANTGELFF.

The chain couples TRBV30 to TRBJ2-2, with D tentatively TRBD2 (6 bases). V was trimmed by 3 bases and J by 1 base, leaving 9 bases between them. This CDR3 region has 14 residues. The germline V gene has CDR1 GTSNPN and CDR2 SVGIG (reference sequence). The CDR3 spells CAWRLAGNTGELFF. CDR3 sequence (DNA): TGTGCCTGGAGACTAGCAGGGAACACCGGGGAGCTGTTTTTT.

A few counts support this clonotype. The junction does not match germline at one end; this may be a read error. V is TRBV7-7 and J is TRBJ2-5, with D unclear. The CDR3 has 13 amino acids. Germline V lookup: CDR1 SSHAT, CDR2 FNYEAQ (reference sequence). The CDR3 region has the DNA TGTGCTAGCAGCTCGAGCGAACGGGAGACCCAGTACTTC. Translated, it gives CASSSSERETQYF. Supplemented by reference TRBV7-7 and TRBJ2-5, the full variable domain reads GAGVSQSPRYKVTKRGQDVTLRCDPISSHATLYWYQQALGQGPEFLTYFNYEAQPDKSGLPSDRFSAERPEGSISTLTIQRTEQRDSAMYRCASSSSERETQYFGPGTRLLVL.

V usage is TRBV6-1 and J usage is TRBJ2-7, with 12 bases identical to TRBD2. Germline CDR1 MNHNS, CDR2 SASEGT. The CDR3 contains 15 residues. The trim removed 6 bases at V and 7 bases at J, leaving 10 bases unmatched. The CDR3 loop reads CASRPLAGGSREQYF. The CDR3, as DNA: TGTGCCAGCAGACCACTAGCGGGAGGATCTCGAGAGCAGTACTTC.

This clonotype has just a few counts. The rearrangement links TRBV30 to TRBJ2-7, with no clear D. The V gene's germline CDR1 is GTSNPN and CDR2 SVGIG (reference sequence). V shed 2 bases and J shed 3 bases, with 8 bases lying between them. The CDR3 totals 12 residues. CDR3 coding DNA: TGTGCCTGGAGTTCATACAGCTACGAGCAGTACTTC. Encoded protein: CAWSSYSYEQYF.

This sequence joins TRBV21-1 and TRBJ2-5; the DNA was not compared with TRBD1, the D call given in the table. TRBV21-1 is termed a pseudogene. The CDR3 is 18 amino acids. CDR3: CASSKAFRGRVDGETQYF. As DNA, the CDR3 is TGTGCCAGCAGCAAAGCCTTCAGGGGGCGGGTTGACGGAGAGACCCAGTACTTC.

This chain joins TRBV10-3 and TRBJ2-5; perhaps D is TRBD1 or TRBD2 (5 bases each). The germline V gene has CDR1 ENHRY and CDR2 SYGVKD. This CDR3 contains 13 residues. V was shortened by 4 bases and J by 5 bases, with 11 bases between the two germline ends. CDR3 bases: TGTGCCATCAGTGGTCCCCGGGGCGAGACCCAGTACTTC. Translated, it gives CAISGPRGETQYF.